Only one count was recorded for the clone carrying this TCR beta chain. What it recognizes is unknown. The germline gives CDR1 LNHDA, CDR2 SQIVND (reference sequence). This CDR3 is 16 amino acids long. V was pared by 7 bases and J by 4 bases, with 22 bases between. The data originate from a study of T-cell reconstitution after alpha-beta-depleted transplantation in children. Findings and limits, study-wide: For some patients, TCRbeta diversity was high at day 60 because of recipient T cells and thymic progenitors that survived. After transplant, at about two months, alpha-beta T cells were reportedly derived from several hundred expanded graft clones. A year had passed since transplant, and T-cell counts and diversity by then came mostly from newly produced T cells.

The TCRbeta library incorporated unique molecular identifiers. One entry per CDR3 protein results from TCRdb running MiXCR on the PCR reads. The sample holds about 250,000 distinct CDR3 sequences, roughly a quarter seen once. This receptor was taken from a female patient under 10 years old who had a stem cell transplant for congenital amegakaryocytic thrombocytopenia, so the T cells may come from the graft donor. The gene calls are TRBV19 and TRBJ1-1; D is possibly TRBD1 (6 bases). This specimen was PBMCs, mostly from graft donor cells, taken 360 days after TCRalphabeta/CD19-depleted stem cell transplant. CDR3 residues: CASNPRSIRGATEAFF. CDR3 coding DNA: TGTGCCAGTAACCCACGCAGTATTCGGGGGGCCACTGAAGCTTTCTTT.